This TCR beta chain appears in the sequencing data of a study of Graves' ophthalmopathy and Graves' hyperthyroidism. A diagnosis was made from clinical symptoms together with serum thyroxine, TRAb, thyroid ultrasound and orbital computed tomography. 7.5 to 10 ml of fresh blood yielded the PBMCs by density gradient. Study conclusions and caveats: Using a 13-signature model, the authors split ophthalmopathy from stable hyperthyroidism, with 85% to 90% sensitivity and roughly 83% specificity. Among thyroid clonotypes expanded above 0.001 frequency, most also appeared in blood.

This clonotype came up many times. The antigen remains unidentified. Scientists amplified the TCR beta CDR3 regions from RNA transcripts. First-round RT-PCR with HTBI primers preceded a second-round multiplex PCR. TCRdb ran MiXCR on the multiplex PCR reads and lists one entry per CDR3 protein. This sample has under 350,000 distinct CDR3 sequences, with about a sixth found just once. This clonotype was obtained from an adult man with Graves' ophthalmopathy. Sequencing was performed on peripheral blood.

CDR3 region: CASSLGTGLNTEAFF. DNA for the CDR3: TGTGCCAGCTCACTCGGGACAGGTTTGAACACTGAAGCTTTCTTT. The V gene is TRBV18, the J gene TRBJ1-1, with 8 nucleotides matching TRBD1. Germline V CDR1 and CDR2: KGHSH, LQKENI. This CDR3 comprises 15 residues. Unmatched junction bases numbered 4, after V lost 4 bases and J lost 0 bases. Filled out from reference TRBV18 and TRBJ1-1, the complete variable domain reads NAGVMQNPRHLVRRRGQEARLRCSPMKGHSHVYWYRQLPEEGLKFMVYLQKENIIDESGMPKERFSAEFPKEGPSILRIQQVVRGDSAAYFCASSLGTGLNTEAFFGQGTRLTVV.